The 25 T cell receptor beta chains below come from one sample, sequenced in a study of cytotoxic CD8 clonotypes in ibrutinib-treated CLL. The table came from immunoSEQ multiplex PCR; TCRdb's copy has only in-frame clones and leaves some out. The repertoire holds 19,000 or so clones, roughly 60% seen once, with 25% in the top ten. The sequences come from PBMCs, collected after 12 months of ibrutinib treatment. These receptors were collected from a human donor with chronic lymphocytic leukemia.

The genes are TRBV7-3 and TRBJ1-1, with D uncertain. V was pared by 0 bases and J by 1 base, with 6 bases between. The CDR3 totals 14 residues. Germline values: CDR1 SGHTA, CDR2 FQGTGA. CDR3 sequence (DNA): TGTGCCAGCAGCTTAACTTTGGAGAACACTGAAGCTTTCTTT. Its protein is CASSLTLENTEAFF.

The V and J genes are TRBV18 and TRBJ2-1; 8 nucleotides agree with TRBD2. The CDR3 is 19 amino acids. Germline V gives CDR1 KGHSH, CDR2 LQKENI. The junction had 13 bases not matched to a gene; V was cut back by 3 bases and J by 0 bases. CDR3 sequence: CASSPLEGSGMTSYNEQFF. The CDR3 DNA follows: TGTGCCAGCTCACCCCTTGAGGGTAGCGGGATGACCTCCTACAATGAGCAGTTCTTC.

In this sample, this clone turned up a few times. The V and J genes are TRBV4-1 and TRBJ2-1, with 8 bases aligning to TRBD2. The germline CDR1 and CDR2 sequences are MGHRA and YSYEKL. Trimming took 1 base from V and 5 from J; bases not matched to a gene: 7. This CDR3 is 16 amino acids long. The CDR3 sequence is CASSQVGGRSHNEQFF. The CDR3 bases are TGCGCCAGCAGCCAAGTCGGCGGGAGGTCCCACAATGAGCAGTTCTTC.

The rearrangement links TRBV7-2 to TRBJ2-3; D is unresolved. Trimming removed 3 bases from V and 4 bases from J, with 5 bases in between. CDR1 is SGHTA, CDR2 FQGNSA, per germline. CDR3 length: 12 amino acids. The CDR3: CASSLWADTQYF. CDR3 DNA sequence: TGTGCCAGCAGCTTGTGGGCAGATACGCAGTATTTT.

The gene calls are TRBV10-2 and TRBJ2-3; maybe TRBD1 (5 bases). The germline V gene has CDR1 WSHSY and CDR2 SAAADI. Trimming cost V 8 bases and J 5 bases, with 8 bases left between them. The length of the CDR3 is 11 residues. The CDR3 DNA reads TGCGCCAGCCTTCAGGGAGATACGCAGTATTTT. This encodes CASLQGDTQYF.

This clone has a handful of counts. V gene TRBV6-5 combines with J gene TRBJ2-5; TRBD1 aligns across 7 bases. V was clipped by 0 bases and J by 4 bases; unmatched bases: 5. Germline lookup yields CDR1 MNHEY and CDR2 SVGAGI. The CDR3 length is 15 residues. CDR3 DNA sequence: TGTGCCAGCAGTTACTCGACAGGGAGTCGAGAGACCCAGTACTTC. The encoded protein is CASSYSTGSRETQYF.

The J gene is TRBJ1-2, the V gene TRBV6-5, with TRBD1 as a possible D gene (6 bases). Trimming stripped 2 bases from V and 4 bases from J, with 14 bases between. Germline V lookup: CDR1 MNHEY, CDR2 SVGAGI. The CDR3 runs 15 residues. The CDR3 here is CASSYLARGRYGYTF. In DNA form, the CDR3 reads TGTGCCAGCAGTTACCTTGCCAGGGGACGCTATGGCTACACCTTC.

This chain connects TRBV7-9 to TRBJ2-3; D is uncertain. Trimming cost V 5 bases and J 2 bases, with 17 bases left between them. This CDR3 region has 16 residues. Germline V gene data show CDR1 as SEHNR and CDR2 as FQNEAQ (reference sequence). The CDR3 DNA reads TGTGCCAGCAGCCCCTACGCAGGCACCCTCACAGATACGCAGTATTTT. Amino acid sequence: CASSPYAGTLTDTQYF.

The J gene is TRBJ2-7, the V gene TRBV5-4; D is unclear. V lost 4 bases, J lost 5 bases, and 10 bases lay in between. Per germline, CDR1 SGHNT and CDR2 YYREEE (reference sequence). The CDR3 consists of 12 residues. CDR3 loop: CASSHPLDEQYF. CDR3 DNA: TGTGCCAGCAGCCATCCCTTAGACGAGCAGTACTTC.

The CDR3 loop reads CSVEGLAGARSSYNEQFF. The CDR3, as DNA: TGCAGCGTTGAGGGACTAGCGGGAGCCCGGAGCTCCTACAATGAGCAGTTCTTC. The J gene is TRBJ2-1, the V gene TRBV29-1; TRBD2 agrees at 14 bases. The CDR3 spans 18 residues. V shed 3 bases and J 0 bases; nucleotides not matched to a gene: 7. CDR1 SQVTM and CDR2 ANQGSEA come from the germline V gene.

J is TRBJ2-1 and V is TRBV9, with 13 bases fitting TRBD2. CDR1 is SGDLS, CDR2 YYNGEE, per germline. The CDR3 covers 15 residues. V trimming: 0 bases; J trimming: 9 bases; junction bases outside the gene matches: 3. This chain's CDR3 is CASSVDTSGRGEQFF. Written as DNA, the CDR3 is TGTGCCAGCAGCGTAGATACTAGCGGGAGGGGTGAGCAGTTCTTC.

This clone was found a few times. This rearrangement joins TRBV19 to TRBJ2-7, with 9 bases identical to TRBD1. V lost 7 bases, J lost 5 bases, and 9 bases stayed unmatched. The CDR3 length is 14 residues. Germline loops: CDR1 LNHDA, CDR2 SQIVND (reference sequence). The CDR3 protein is CASNPGTGPHEQYF. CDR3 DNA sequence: TGTGCCAGTAACCCCGGGACAGGGCCCCACGAGCAGTACTTC.

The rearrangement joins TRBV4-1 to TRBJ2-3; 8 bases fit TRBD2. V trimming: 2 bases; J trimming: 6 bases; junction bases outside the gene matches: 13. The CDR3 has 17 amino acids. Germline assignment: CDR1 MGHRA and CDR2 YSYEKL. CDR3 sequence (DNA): TGCGCCAGCAGCCAAAGGGTCGGGAGGGCAAAAGCGGATACGCAGTATTTT. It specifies CASSQRVGRAKADTQYF.

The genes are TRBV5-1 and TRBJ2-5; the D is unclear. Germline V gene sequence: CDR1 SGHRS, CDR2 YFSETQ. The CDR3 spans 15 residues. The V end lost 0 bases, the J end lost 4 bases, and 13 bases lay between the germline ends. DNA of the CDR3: TGCGCCAGCAGCTTGGGAATCTTAGGACGAGAGACCCAGTACTTC. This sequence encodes CASSLGILGRETQYF.

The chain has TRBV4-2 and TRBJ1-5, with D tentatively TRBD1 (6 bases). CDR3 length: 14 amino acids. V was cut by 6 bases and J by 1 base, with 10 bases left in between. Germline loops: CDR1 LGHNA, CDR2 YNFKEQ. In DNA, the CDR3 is TGTGCCAGCAGGGAGGGGGGAAGCAATCAGCCCCAGCATTTT. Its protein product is CASREGGSNQPQHF.

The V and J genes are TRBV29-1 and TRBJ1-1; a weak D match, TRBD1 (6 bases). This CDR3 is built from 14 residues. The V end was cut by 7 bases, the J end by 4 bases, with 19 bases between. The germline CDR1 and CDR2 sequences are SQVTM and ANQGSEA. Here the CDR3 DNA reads TGCAGCGCCGGGGCGGGGGCCGAGGGCACTGAAGCTTTCTTT. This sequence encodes CSAGAGAEGTEAFF.

The CDR3 region is CASSPYWSSYNEQFF. The DNA of the CDR3 is TGTGCCAGCAGCCCCTACTGGAGCTCCTACAATGAGCAGTTCTTC. The chain joins TRBV7-3 to TRBJ2-1, with D uncertain. Germline V gene data show CDR1 as SGHTA and CDR2 as FQGTGA. Trimming cost V 5 bases and J 0 bases, with 11 bases left between them. This CDR3 comprises 15 residues.

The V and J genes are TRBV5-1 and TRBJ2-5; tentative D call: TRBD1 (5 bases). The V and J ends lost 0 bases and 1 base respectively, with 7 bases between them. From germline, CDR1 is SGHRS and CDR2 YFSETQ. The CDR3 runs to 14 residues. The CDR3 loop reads CASSLATAQETQYF. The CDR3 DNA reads TGCGCCAGCAGCTTGGCGACAGCCCAAGAGACCCAGTACTTC.

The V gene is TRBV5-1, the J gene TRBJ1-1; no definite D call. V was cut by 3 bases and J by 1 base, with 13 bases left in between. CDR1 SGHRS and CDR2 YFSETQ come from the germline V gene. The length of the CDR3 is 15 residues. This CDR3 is CASSWALGGNTEAFF. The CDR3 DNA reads TGCGCCAGCAGCTGGGCCTTAGGAGGGAACACTGAAGCTTTCTTT. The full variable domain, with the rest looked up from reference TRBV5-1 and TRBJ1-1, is KAGVTQTPRYLIKTRGQQVTLSCSPISGHRSVSWYQQTPGQGLQFLFEYFSETQRNKGNFPGRFSGRQFSNSRSEMNVSTLELGDSALYLCASSWALGGNTEAFFGQGTRLTVV.

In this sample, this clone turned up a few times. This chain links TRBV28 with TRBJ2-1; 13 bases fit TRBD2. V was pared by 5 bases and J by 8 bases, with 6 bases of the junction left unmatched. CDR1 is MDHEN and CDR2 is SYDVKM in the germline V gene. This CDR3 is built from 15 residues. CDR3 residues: CASSLGLAGVDEQFF. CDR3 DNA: TGTGCCAGCAGTCTCGGACTAGCGGGAGTAGATGAGCAGTTCTTC.

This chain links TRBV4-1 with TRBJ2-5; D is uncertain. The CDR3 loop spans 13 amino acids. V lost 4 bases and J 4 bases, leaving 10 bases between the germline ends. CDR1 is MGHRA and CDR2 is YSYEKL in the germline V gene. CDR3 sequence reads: CASSRLTGETQYF. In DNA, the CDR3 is TGCGCCAGCAGCCGCCTGACGGGAGAGACCCAGTACTTC.

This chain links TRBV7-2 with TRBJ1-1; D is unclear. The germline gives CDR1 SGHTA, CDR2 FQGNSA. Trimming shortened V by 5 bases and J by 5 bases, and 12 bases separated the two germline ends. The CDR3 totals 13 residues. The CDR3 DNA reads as TGTGCCAGCAGCCCGAGCTTTGGGACTGAAGCTTTCTTT. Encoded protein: CASSPSFGTEAFF.

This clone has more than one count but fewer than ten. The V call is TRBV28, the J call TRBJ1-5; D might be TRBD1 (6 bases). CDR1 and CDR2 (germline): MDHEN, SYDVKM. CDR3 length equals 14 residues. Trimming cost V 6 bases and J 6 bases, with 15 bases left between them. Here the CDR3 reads CASRPRGGSQPQHF. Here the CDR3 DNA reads TGTGCCAGCAGGCCCAGGGGAGGCTCTCAGCCCCAGCATTTT.

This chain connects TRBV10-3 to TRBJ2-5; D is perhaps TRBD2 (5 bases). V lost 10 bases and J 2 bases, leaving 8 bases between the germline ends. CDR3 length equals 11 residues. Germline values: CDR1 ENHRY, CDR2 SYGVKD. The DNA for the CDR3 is TGTGCCACCAGAGGGCAAGAGACCCAGTACTTC. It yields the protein CATRGQETQYF.

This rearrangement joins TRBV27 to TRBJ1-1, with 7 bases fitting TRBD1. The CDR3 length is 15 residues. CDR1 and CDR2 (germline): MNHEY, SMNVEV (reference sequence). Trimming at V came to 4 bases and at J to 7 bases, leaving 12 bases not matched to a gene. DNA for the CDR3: TGTGCCAGCAGTTCCCCCACCCGGGACAGCGGTGAAGCTTTCTTT. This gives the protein CASSSPTRDSGEAFF.